Below, 27 T cell receptor beta chains from the same sample are listed, as sequenced in a study of shared clonotypes between healthy human individuals. Here immunoSEQ multiplex PCR was the method, and the copy in TCRdb shows in-frame clones only, minus some. Of over a million clones in the sample, around 95% were seen once. Source material: naive CD4+ T cells sorted from blood. Described subset: CD45RA+ positively selected. All receptors derive from a man aged 25-40 years in good health.

This clone was seen only once. The chain recombines TRBV28 with TRBJ2-7, with 7 positions matching TRBD1. The CDR3 covers 13 residues. V lost 6 bases to trimming and J lost 6 bases; unmatched junction nucleotides: 8. The germline CDR1 and CDR2 sequences are MDHEN and SYDVKM. The chain's CDR3 is CASRHNRGGEQYF. The DNA of the CDR3 is TGTGCCAGCAGACATAACAGGGGTGGCGAGCAGTACTTC.

This clone was seen only once. V usage is TRBV27 and J usage is TRBJ2-2; TRBD1 agrees at 8 bases. This CDR3 comprises 15 residues. With 6 bases clipped from V and 8 bases from J, the junction kept 11 bases outside the gene matches. Germline loops: CDR1 MNHEY, CDR2 SMNVEV (reference sequence). CDR3 DNA sequence: TGTGCCAGCAGGGACAGGGAGTTCGCCACTGGGGAGCTGTTTTTT. As protein: CASRDREFATGELFF.

The genes are TRBV2 and TRBJ2-1; 7 positions agree with TRBD2. V lost 6 bases to trimming and J lost 3 bases; unmatched junction nucleotides: 14. Germline loops: CDR1 SNHLY, CDR2 FYNNEI. The CDR3 has 17 amino acids. The CDR3 reads CASRDVLAVGLYNEQFF. In DNA, the CDR3 is TGTGCCAGCAGGGACGTTCTAGCGGTTGGCCTCTACAATGAGCAGTTCTTC. The full variable domain, its missing parts supplied by reference TRBV2 and TRBJ2-1, is EPEVTQTPSHQVTQMGQEVILRCVPISNHLYFYWYRQILGQKVEFLVSFYNNEISEKSEIFDDQFSVERPDGSNFTLKIRSTKLEDSAMYFCASRDVLAVGLYNEQFFGPGTRLTVL.

The chain carries TRBV11-2 and TRBJ2-5; D is uncertain. V was shortened by 4 bases and J by 9 bases, with 18 bases between the two germline ends. Germline V gives CDR1 SGHAT, CDR2 FQNNGV. This CDR3 region has 14 residues. CDR3 in DNA: TGTGCCAGCAGCTCAGAGATGGTTGGGTTGTCCCAGTACTTC. Encoded protein: CASSSEMVGLSQYF.

The chain is built from TRBV10-3 and TRBJ2-3; possibly TRBD2 for D (6 bases). The CDR3 has 15 residues. Trimming took off 2 bases at V and 4 bases at J, with 13 bases between the two ends. Germline values: CDR1 ENHRY, CDR2 SYGVKD. Here the CDR3 DNA reads TGTGCCATCAGTGAGCGACGGGAGCGGTCAGATACGCAGTATTTT. It encodes CAISERRERSDTQYF.

This clone was seen a single time. The chain carries TRBV29-1 and TRBJ1-2; no clear D gene. CDR3 size: 11 residues. Germline CDR1 is SQVTM and CDR2 is ANQGSEA. CDR3 nucleotide sequence: TGCAGTATTCCTCCCGGCGCAGGCTACACCTTC. Translating it yields CSIPPGAGYTF.

The rearrangement joins TRBV2 to TRBJ2-3, with TRBD2 matching 14 bases. CDR3 length equals 19 residues. The trim removed 6 bases at V and 0 bases at J, leaving 11 bases unmatched. CDR1 SNHLY and CDR2 FYNNEI come from the germline V gene. The CDR3: CASSRTSGRIRASTDTQYF. CDR3 bases: TGTGCCAGCAGCCGGACTAGCGGGAGGATTAGGGCTAGCACAGATACGCAGTATTTT.

This sequence joins TRBV19 and TRBJ2-2; the match to TRBD2 covers 10 bases. V gave up 3 bases and J gave up 3 bases; unmatched junction bases: 4. The CDR3 has 16 residues. Per the germline V gene, CDR1 is LNHDA and CDR2 is SQIVND (reference sequence). The CDR3 sequence: CASSMVSGRYTGELFF. For the CDR3, the DNA is TGTGCCAGTAGTATGGTTAGCGGGAGGTACACCGGGGAGCTGTTTTTT.

V usage is TRBV5-1 and J usage is TRBJ1-5, with TRBD1 as a possible D gene (6 bases). CDR1 and CDR2 (germline): SGHRS, YFSETQ. This CDR3 comprises 15 residues. V was pared by 2 bases and J by 6 bases, with 15 bases between. The CDR3 DNA follows: TGCGCCAGCAGCTTTGGGGGGGCGCGAAGTCAGCCCCAGCATTTT. This gives the protein CASSFGGARSQPQHF.

The J gene is TRBJ1-3, the V gene TRBV27; no firm D call. CDR1 is MNHEY and CDR2 is SMNVEV in the germline V gene (reference sequence). The CDR3 totals 15 residues. Trimming removed 5 bases from V and 0 bases from J, with 11 bases in between. The CDR3 reads CASSRRAGSGNTIYF. The CDR3 bases are TGTGCCAGCAGTCGGAGGGCCGGCTCTGGAAACACCATATATTTT.

The J gene is TRBJ1-2, the V gene TRBV11-2; TRBD1 might be the D (5 bases). CDR1 and CDR2 (germline): SGHAT, FQNNGV. V dropped 6 bases and J dropped 1 base, with 12 bases sitting between them. The CDR3 runs 14 residues. The CDR3 coding sequence is TGTGCCAGCAGTCCAATGACAGATAACTATGGCTACACCTTC. As protein: CASSPMTDNYGYTF.

In regard to this clone: The germline gene is not matched at one end of the junction; a read error may be the cause. The CDR3 nucleotides are TGTGCCAGCAGTGAATTAGAGAACGCCGGGGAGCTGTTTTTT. As protein: CASSELENAGELFF. The chain recombines TRBV6-1 with TRBJ2-2; no clear D gene. CDR1 MNHNS and CDR2 SASEGT come from the germline V gene. The CDR3 covers 14 residues.

This sequence joins TRBV2 and TRBJ1-1, with TRBD1 as a possible D gene (5 bases). The CDR3 length is 14 residues. In germline, CDR1 is SNHLY, CDR2 FYNNEI. Deletions cut 6 bases from V and 1 base from J, with 12 bases between. CDR3 nucleotide sequence: TGTGCCAGCAGCAAACTCACAGGGAACACTGAAGCTTTCTTT. It codes for CASSKLTGNTEAFF.

The rearrangement joins TRBV11-3 to TRBJ2-2; D is unclear. This CDR3 spans 12 amino acids. Germline assignment: CDR1 SGHNT and CDR2 YENEEA. Deletions cut 5 bases from V and 4 bases from J, with 5 bases between. CDR3 amino acids: CASSEGTGELFF. In DNA form, the CDR3 reads TGTGCCAGCAGCGAAGGCACCGGGGAGCTGTTTTTT.

The rearrangement links TRBV13 to TRBJ2-1; 8 bases align to TRBD2. Germline loops: CDR1 PRHDT, CDR2 FYEKMQ (reference sequence). The CDR3 is made up of 15 amino acids. V was clipped by 6 bases and J by 7 bases; unmatched bases: 11. The CDR3 nucleotides read TGTGCCAGCAGGCCTCGGGGACTAGTGGGGAATGAGCAGTTCTTC. It specifies CASRPRGLVGNEQFF.

This rearrangement joins TRBV5-1 to TRBJ2-2, with D tentatively TRBD1 or TRBD2 (5 bases each). Trimming removed 4 bases from V and 6 bases from J, with 13 bases in between. This CDR3 region has 14 residues. Germline lookup yields CDR1 SGHRS and CDR2 YFSETQ. The CDR3 bases are TGCGCCAGCAGCCTGGGGGTCCAACCCGGGGAGCTGTTTTTT. Its translation is CASSLGVQPGELFF.

The chain joins TRBV6-1 to TRBJ2-3; the match to TRBD2 covers 10 bases. V lost 2 bases, J lost 1 base, and 0 bases stayed unmatched. This CDR3 spans 15 amino acids. CDR1 MNHNS and CDR2 SASEGT come from the germline V gene. CDR3 nucleotides: TGTGCCAGCAGTGAAAGCGGGAGGGGCACAGATACGCAGTATTTT. This translates into CASSESGRGTDTQYF.

V usage is TRBV5-1 and J usage is TRBJ2-3; D not resolved. This CDR3 comprises 13 residues. Germline V gene data show CDR1 as SGHRS and CDR2 as YFSETQ. The V gene lost 5 bases and the J gene lost 4 bases, with 11 bases spanning the gap. The CDR3 protein is CASSSKAPDTQYF. Here the CDR3 DNA reads TGCGCCAGCAGTTCTAAGGCCCCAGATACGCAGTATTTT.

This rearrangement joins TRBV11-2 to TRBJ2-1; maybe TRBD2 (6 bases). The V gene lost 4 bases and the J gene lost 10 bases, with 11 bases spanning the gap. The CDR3 spans 12 residues. Per the germline V gene, CDR1 is SGHAT and CDR2 is FQNNGV. CDR3 sequence (DNA): TGTGCCAGCAGCTGGGAGGTCCAGGAGCAGTTCTTC. Translated, it gives CASSWEVQEQFF.

The genes are TRBV10-2 and TRBJ2-1; D perhaps matches TRBD1 (5 bases). The V gene's germline CDR1 is WSHSY and CDR2 SAAADI. The CDR3 is made up of 16 amino acids. Trimming removed 8 bases from V and 2 bases from J, with 19 bases in between. CDR3 coding DNA: TGCGCCAGCTCACTCGTTCAAGGGGTGACCTACAATGAGCAGTTCTTC. Encoded protein: CASSLVQGVTYNEQFF.

On this clone: Other nucleotide sequences from this sample produce the same CDR3. The chain couples TRBV5-1 to TRBJ1-1; D is uncertain. Germline CDR1 and CDR2: SGHRS and YFSETQ. This CDR3 is 12 amino acids long. Between the trimmed V and J ends, which lost 0 bases and 5 bases, there was a span of 5 bases. CDR3 amino acids: CASSLEGTEAFF. In DNA, the CDR3 is TGCGCCAGCAGCTTGGAAGGAACTGAAGCTTTCTTT.

The chain links TRBV6-5 to TRBJ1-2, with 7 positions matching TRBD1. CDR3 length: 14 amino acids. Per germline, CDR1 MNHEY and CDR2 SVGAGI. The junction had 6 bases not matched to a gene; V was cut back by 4 bases and J by 4 bases. The CDR3, as DNA: TGTGCCAGCAGTTCAGGGGGACCTATCTATGGCTACACCTTC. Residues: CASSSGGPIYGYTF.

Turning to this clone: The sample has other DNA sequences that encode this CDR3 too. The chain is built from TRBV5-1 and TRBJ2-2, with D unclear. The germline V gene has CDR1 SGHRS and CDR2 YFSETQ. V was pared by 0 bases and J by 1 base, with 4 bases between. The CDR3 loop spans 14 amino acids. CDR3 region: CASSLVLNTGELFF. In nucleotides, the CDR3 is TGCGCCAGCAGCTTGGTCTTGAACACCGGGGAGCTGTTTTTT.

The rearrangement joins TRBV5-1 to TRBJ1-1, with a possible D match to TRBD1 (6 bases). The CDR3 contains 13 residues. The germline V and J ends were trimmed by 4 bases and 8 bases, with 15 bases remaining between them. The germline V gene encodes CDR1 SGHRS and CDR2 YFSETQ. Here the CDR3 reads CASSPGQLSEAFF. In DNA form, the CDR3 reads TGCGCCAGCAGCCCAGGACAGCTCAGCGAAGCTTTCTTT.

The chain carries TRBV5-4 and TRBJ2-7; 9 bases align to TRBD1. Per germline, CDR1 SGHNT and CDR2 YYREEE (reference sequence). V trimming: 4 bases; J trimming: 2 bases; junction bases outside the gene matches: 7. The CDR3 has 15 amino acids. CDR3 DNA sequence: TGTGCCAGCAGCACAGGGGGCGCGGAGACCTACGAGCAGTACTTC. As protein: CASSTGGAETYEQYF.

V usage is TRBV7-2 and J usage is TRBJ2-7, with 11 bases identical to TRBD1. Per germline, CDR1 SGHTA and CDR2 FQGNSA. The ends lost 5 bases at V and 1 base at J; junction bases unmatched: 7. This CDR3 contains 16 residues. The CDR3 DNA reads TGTGCCAGCAGCAAAAACCGGGACAGGGGGTCCTACGAGCAGTACTTC. Its translation is CASSKNRDRGSYEQYF.

V is TRBV2 and J is TRBJ2-5, with D possibly matching TRBD2 (5 bases). Between the trimmed V and J ends, which lost 2 bases and 1 base, there was a span of 8 bases. The CDR3 contains 14 residues. CDR1 is SNHLY and CDR2 is FYNNEI in the germline V gene. The CDR3 bases are TGTGCCAGCAGTGAATCCCGGGGCCAAGAGACCCAGTACTTC. The encoded protein is CASSESRGQETQYF.